The present TCR beta chain was sequenced within a study of CXCR3-negative and CXCR3-positive naive CD8 T cells. Study-wide results and caveats: TCR interaction strength was inferred from TRB CDR3 physicochemistry, as CD5 matched across naive subsets. Diversity ran similarly high across both naive subsets but far lower in memory CD8+ cells.

The germline CDR1 and CDR2 sequences are MGHRA and YSYEKL. The CDR3 spans 15 residues. Researchers prepared the TRB cDNA libraries using 5' RACE with UMI labels. TCRdb reprocessed the 5' RACE reads and keeps a single row for each CDR3 protein, giving no DNA. The table for this sample gives about 40,000 distinct CDR3 sequences. A word on this clonotype: The antigen remains undetermined.

The rearrangement joins TRBV4-1 to TRBJ2-1; TCRdb reports TRBD1, a call that lacks DNA to check it against. The source of this sequence is a human donor in good health. Some clones in this sample may be carry-over from other donors' samples. The sample taken for sequencing was memory CD8+ T cells from blood. This CDR3 is CASSQGTGFYNEQFF.